This T cell receptor (beta chain) is from a study of control samples from healthy donors and cancer patients. This CDR3 region has 15 residues. Germline CDR1 KGHSH, CDR2 LQKENI. Deletions cut 1 base from V and 7 bases from J, with 17 bases between. Assay used: immunoSEQ multiplex PCR; TCRdb lists only in-frame clones, some missing. The sample has about 120,000 clones, almost 95% seen once. This clone was recorded a few times. This chain joins TRBV18 and TRBJ2-7; D is perhaps TRBD1 (6 bases). The source material was PBMCs. The TCR comes from a man older than 75 with head and neck cancer. The CDR3 DNA sequence: TGTGCCAGCTCACCACTGGGCGCAGGGGATAGGGAGCAGTACTTC. Protein product: CASSPLGAGDREQYF.